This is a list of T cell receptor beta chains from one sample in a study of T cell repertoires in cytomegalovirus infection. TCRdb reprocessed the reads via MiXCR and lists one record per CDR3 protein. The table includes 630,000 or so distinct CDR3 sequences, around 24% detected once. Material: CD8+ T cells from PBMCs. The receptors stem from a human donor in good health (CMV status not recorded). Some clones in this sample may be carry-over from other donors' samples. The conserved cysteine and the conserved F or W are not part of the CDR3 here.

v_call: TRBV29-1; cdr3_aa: SVSDMNTEAF
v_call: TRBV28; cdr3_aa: ASSPLWGLNTEAF
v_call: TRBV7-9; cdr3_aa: ASSQRTVGGAQPQH
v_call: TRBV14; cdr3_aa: ASSPVGSVRGWTGELF
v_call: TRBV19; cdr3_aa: ASHRRSSNQPQH
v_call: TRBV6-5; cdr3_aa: ASSYSGNAF
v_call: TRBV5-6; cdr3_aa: ASSLRQLSYEQY
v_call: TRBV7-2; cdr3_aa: ASSLDGVEAF
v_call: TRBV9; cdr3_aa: ASSVEGNWETQY
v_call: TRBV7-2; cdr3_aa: ASTPTLVDTEAF
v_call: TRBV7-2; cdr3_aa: ASSLSIDYGYT
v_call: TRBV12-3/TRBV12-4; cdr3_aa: ASSLMNEQF
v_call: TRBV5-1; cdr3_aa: ASSRKTSGSTDTQY
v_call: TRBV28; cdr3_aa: ASSKKAGRTVGTQY
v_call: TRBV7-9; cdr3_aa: ASSPHPGHSYEQY
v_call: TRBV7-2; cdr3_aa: ASSFGGELF
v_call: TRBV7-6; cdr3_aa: ASSHKGNEQF
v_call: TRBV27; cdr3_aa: ASSLDSFPNTGELF
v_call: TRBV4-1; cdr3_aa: ASSYREGPQAQY
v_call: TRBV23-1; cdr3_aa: AGIHIKRGGSYNEQF
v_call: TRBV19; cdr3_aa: ASRGWVNSYNEQF
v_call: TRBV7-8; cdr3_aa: ASSLARWDEQY